Each of the 18 T cell receptor beta chains below was sequenced from the same sample in a study of control samples from healthy donors and cancer patients. Assay used: immunoSEQ multiplex PCR; TCRdb lists only in-frame clones, some missing. The sample contains tens of thousands of clones, roughly 80% of which appear only once. Material for sequencing was blood. These receptors were collected from a man aged 60-69 years in good health.

CDR3 sequence reads: CASSLDGGGSTDTQYF. The CDR3 DNA reads TGCGCCAGCAGCTTGGATGGCGGGGGCAGCACAGATACGCAGTATTTT. The gene calls are TRBV5-1 and TRBJ2-3, with a weak D call TRBD2 (7 bases). The CDR3 has 16 residues. Trimming took off 0 bases at V and 0 bases at J, with 11 bases between the two ends. The germline V gene encodes CDR1 SGHRS and CDR2 YFSETQ.

V gene TRBV6-5 combines with J gene TRBJ1-6; the D gene is possibly TRBD1 (5 bases). Between the trimmed V and J ends, which lost 9 bases and 4 bases, there was a span of 13 bases. CDR3 length equals 14 residues. Germline CDR1 is MNHEY and CDR2 is SVGAGI. The CDR3 DNA is TGTGCCAGTACGGCGGGACCATATAATTCACCCCTCCACTTT. It yields the protein CASTAGPYNSPLHF.

This clone was seen only once. The genes are TRBV19 and TRBJ2-2; 7 positions match TRBD1. The germline V gene encodes CDR1 LNHDA and CDR2 SQIVND (reference sequence). CDR3 length equals 15 residues. V shed 4 bases, J shed 0 bases, and the junction held 2 bases outside the gene matches. The CDR3 nucleotides read TGTGCCAGTAGTACCCAGGGGGCGAACACCGGGGAGCTGTTTTTT. Encoded protein: CASSTQGANTGELFF.

The chain links TRBV7-2 to TRBJ2-3; possible D gene TRBD2, 7 bases. Trimming shortened V by 2 bases and J by 4 bases, and 16 bases separated the two germline ends. The germline V gene has CDR1 SGHTA and CDR2 FQGNSA. The CDR3 loop spans 16 amino acids. The CDR3 DNA reads as TGTGCCAGCAGCTTACAATCTGGGGGGGCCCCAGATACGCAGTATTTT. This gives the protein CASSLQSGGAPDTQYF.

The chain uses TRBV9 and TRBJ1-1; no firm D call. Germline values: CDR1 SGDLS, CDR2 YYNGEE. The CDR3 has 14 amino acids. V was clipped by 0 bases and J by 4 bases, with 10 bases between them. The CDR3: CASSVELTATEAFF. CDR3 nucleotide sequence: TGTGCCAGCAGCGTAGAATTGACGGCCACTGAAGCTTTCTTT.

The CDR3 is CASSPLSGQNYEQYF. Here the CDR3 DNA reads TGTGCCAGCTCACCACTCTCAGGACAGAACTACGAGCAGTACTTC. This chain links TRBV18 with TRBJ2-7; the D gene is possibly TRBD1 (6 bases). V dropped 1 base and J dropped 3 bases, with 13 bases sitting between them. The V gene's germline CDR1 is KGHSH and CDR2 LQKENI. The CDR3 extends over 15 amino acids.

This rearrangement joins TRBV18 to TRBJ2-3, with no clear D. V was pared by 7 bases and J by 1 base, with 15 bases between. CDR1 and CDR2 (germline): KGHSH, LQKENI. The CDR3 has 15 residues. The CDR3 nucleotides read TGTGCCAGCTTACCTGCCGGTCATGGCACAGATACGCAGTATTTT. Its protein product is CASLPAGHGTDTQYF.

The chain carries TRBV19 and TRBJ1-1, with D uncertain. The CDR3 runs to 13 residues. CDR1 is LNHDA, CDR2 SQIVND, per germline (reference sequence). The CDR3 spells CASRREVATEAFF. CDR3 sequence (DNA): TGTGCTTCGAGGAGGGAGGTGGCCACTGAAGCTTTCTTT.

This clone was seen a few times. This chain connects TRBV11-3 to TRBJ2-3; 8 bases align to TRBD1. Losses at the gene ends were 1 base for V and 7 bases for J; bases not matched to a gene: 4. From germline, CDR1 is SGHNT and CDR2 YENEEA. This CDR3 spans 14 amino acids. CDR3 DNA sequence: TGTGCCAGCAGCTTAGCAGGGGGCGCAAATACGCAGTATTTT. It codes for CASSLAGGANTQYF.

J is TRBJ2-1 and V is TRBV3-1 (or the pseudogene TRBV3-2); 7 positions match TRBD1. V gave up 11 bases and J gave up 0 bases; unmatched junction bases: 4. Germline CDR1 and CDR2: LGHDT and YNNKEL (reference sequence). The CDR3 covers 13 residues. The CDR3 region has the DNA TGTGCCGTCTCAGGGGGCTCCTACAATGAGCAGTTCTTC. It yields the protein CAVSGGSYNEQFF.

This clone was found a few times. CDR3 coding DNA: TGTGCCAGCAGTTCTGACAGGAGCAATCAGCCCCAGCATTTT. It translates to CASSSDRSNQPQHF. V is TRBV2 and J is TRBJ1-5, with D tentatively TRBD1 (6 bases). This CDR3 is 14 amino acids long. Germline-derived CDR1 and CDR2 are SNHLY and FYNNEI. V shed 5 bases and J shed 1 base, with 9 bases lying between them.

This chain connects TRBV28 to TRBJ2-3, with D unresolved. The germline V and J ends were trimmed by 1 base and 8 bases, with 22 bases remaining between them. CDR3 length: 17 amino acids. Germline CDR1 MDHEN, CDR2 SYDVKM. CDR3 protein: CASSLFFSRGHKGTQYF. The CDR3 nucleotides read TGTGCCAGCAGTTTATTTTTTTCGAGAGGTCACAAAGGTACGCAGTATTTT.

The rearrangement links TRBV7-8 to TRBJ2-7; D is ambiguous. This CDR3 contains 14 residues. Germline CDR1 reads SGHVS; CDR2 reads FQNEAQ. The ends were cut back, 8 bases at V and 2 bases at J, with 16 bases in the middle. The CDR3 nucleotides read TGTGCCAGCGGTTTCTCGGAACCCCCCTACGAGCAGTACTTC. Residues: CASGFSEPPYEQYF. Variable domain in full (rest from reference TRBV7-8 and TRBJ2-7): GAGVSQSPRYKVAKRGQDVALRCDPISGHVSLFWYQQALGQGPEFLTYFQNEAQLDKSGLPSDRFFAERPEGSVSTLKIQRTQQEDSAVYLCASGFSEPPYEQYFGPGTRLTVT.

The genes are TRBV6-5 and TRBJ1-6, with D perhaps TRBD1 (6 bases). The length of the CDR3 is 13 residues. CDR1 and CDR2 from the germline V gene are MNHEY and SVGAGI. V lost 6 bases to trimming and J lost 11 bases, with 14 bases between them. This CDR3 is CASSTYRAAPLHF. CDR3 DNA sequence: TGTGCCAGCAGCACCTACAGGGCGGCACCCCTCCACTTT.

The J gene is TRBJ2-7, the V gene TRBV21-1; the D call of TRBD2 is as the table states it, not checked on the DNA. TRBV21-1 is given as a pseudogene. There are 15 residues in the CDR3. CDR3: CASSPPERSTYEQYF. For the CDR3, the DNA is TGTGCCAGCAGCCCCCCGGAGCGGTCCACCTACGAGCAGTACTTC.

In its sample, this clone was seen a few times. The V call is TRBV4-1, the J call TRBJ2-7; TRBD1 aligns across 8 bases. Losses at the gene ends were 6 bases for V and 3 bases for J; bases not matched to a gene: 7. The CDR3 extends over 14 amino acids. Germline V CDR1 and CDR2: MGHRA, YSYEKL. CDR3 region: CASSSGQGLYEQYF. The CDR3 coding sequence is TGCGCCAGCAGTTCCGGACAGGGACTCTACGAGCAGTACTTC.

The rearrangement uses TRBV5-4 and TRBJ2-3; perhaps D is TRBD1 or TRBD2 (5 bases each). The CDR3 totals 14 residues. The germline gives CDR1 SGHNT, CDR2 YYREEE (reference sequence). V gave up 0 bases and J gave up 5 bases, with 10 bases separating them. Written as DNA, the CDR3 is TGTGCCAGCAGCTTGGCGCAGGGAGTAGATACGCAGTATTTT. Amino acid sequence: CASSLAQGVDTQYF.

CDR3 in amino acids: CASSFLAGGQDEQFF. CDR3 coding DNA: TGTGCCAGCAGCTTTTTAGCGGGAGGCCAGGATGAGCAGTTCTTC. V usage is TRBV7-6 and J usage is TRBJ2-1; TRBD2 agrees at 10 bases. Germline V gives CDR1 SGHVS, CDR2 FNYEAQ. The CDR3 has 15 amino acids. V dropped 3 bases and J dropped 8; count of bases not matched to a gene: 7.